A selection of T cell receptor beta chains follows, all from one sample in a study of T-cell reconstitution after alpha-beta-depleted transplantation in children. TCRdb independently ran MiXCR on the PCR reads; one entry per CDR3 protein. The table includes 440,000 or so distinct CDR3 sequences, roughly 44% detected once. Material: PBMCs, obtained before TCRalphabeta/CD19-depleted stem cell transplant. The source is a girl aged 2 to 10 with aplastic anemia, due to receive a stem cell transplant. The CDR3 runs from the conserved cysteine through the conserved F or W. The order of the fields is J gene, clone size, V gene, D gene, CDR3 protein, CDR3 DNA. The D gene is left open where the match is weak. The size of a clone is reported for some rows only, either as once, few or many, or as a class for expanded clones.

J gene: TRBJ2-1
clone size: few
V gene: TRBV24-1
D gene: TRBD2
CDR3 protein: CATSDAPGLAGGPNEQFF
CDR3 DNA: TGTGCCACCAGTGATGCCCCGGGACTAGCGGGAGGGCCTAATGAGCAGTTCTTC

J gene: TRBJ1-1
clone size: -
V gene: TRBV28
D gene: TRBD1
CDR3 protein: CASRRLEDRAGTEAFF
CDR3 DNA: TGTGCCAGCAGGAGACTAGAGGACAGGGCTGGCACTGAAGCTTTCTTT

J gene: TRBJ2-1
clone size: -
V gene: TRBV7-9
D gene: TRBD2
CDR3 protein: CASSAGSGGASYNEQFF
CDR3 DNA: TGTGCCAGCAGCGCCGGTAGCGGGGGGGCCTCCTACAATGAGCAGTTCTTC

J gene: TRBJ2-3
clone size: -
V gene: TRBV5-1
D gene: -
CDR3 protein: CASSLALDTRTDTQYF
CDR3 DNA: TGCGCCAGCAGCTTGGCCTTGGATACTCGCACAGATACGCAGTATTTT

J gene: TRBJ1-5
clone size: -
V gene: TRBV7-9
D gene: -
CDR3 protein: CASSLGAQQPQHF
CDR3 DNA: TGTGCCAGCAGCTTAGGGGCGCAGCAGCCCCAGCATTTT

J gene: TRBJ2-7
clone size: -
V gene: TRBV20-1
D gene: TRBD2
CDR3 protein: CSARDRGVAGAFVYEQYF
CDR3 DNA: TGCAGTGCTAGAGATAGGGGAGTAGCGGGGGCCTTCGTCTACGAGCAGTACTTC

J gene: TRBJ1-2
clone size: many
V gene: TRBV10-3
D gene: -
CDR3 protein: CAISDPGTPLGYTF
CDR3 DNA: TGTGCCATCAGTGACCCGGGGACCCCCCTCGGCTACACCTTC

J gene: TRBJ2-5
clone size: few
V gene: TRBV27
D gene: -
CDR3 protein: CASRKSLGRGKGETQYF
CDR3 DNA: TGTGCCAGCAGAAAATCCCTCGGGAGAGGAAAAGGAGAGACCCAGTACTTC

J gene: TRBJ2-5
clone size: many
V gene: TRBV5-1
D gene: TRBD1
CDR3 protein: CASSLGDRGNQETQYF
CDR3 DNA: TGCGCCAGCAGCTTGGGGGACAGGGGCAATCAAGAGACCCAGTACTTC

J gene: TRBJ1-1
clone size: few
V gene: TRBV11-2
D gene: -
CDR3 protein: CASSLGINTEAFF
CDR3 DNA: TGTGCCAGCAGCTTAGGGATAAACACTGAAGCTTTCTTT

J gene: TRBJ2-1
clone size: few
V gene: TRBV7-6
D gene: -
CDR3 protein: CASSLAIAAPNEQFF
CDR3 DNA: TGTGCCAGCAGCTTAGCTATTGCGGCACCTAATGAGCAGTTCTTC

J gene: TRBJ1-6
clone size: few
V gene: TRBV7-9
D gene: -
CDR3 protein: CASSLEPDNSPLHF
CDR3 DNA: TGTGCCAGCAGCTTAGAGCCAGATAATTCACCCCTCCACTTT

J gene: TRBJ1-5
clone size: -
V gene: TRBV20-1
D gene: TRBD1
CDR3 protein: CSAVGQGNQPQHF
CDR3 DNA: TGCAGTGCGGTAGGACAGGGTAATCAGCCCCAGCATTTT

J gene: TRBJ2-1
clone size: few
V gene: TRBV20-1
D gene: -
CDR3 protein: CSAINMGGPYNEQFF
CDR3 DNA: TGCAGTGCTATTAACATGGGGGGCCCCTACAATGAGCAGTTCTTC

J gene: TRBJ1-5
clone size: many
V gene: TRBV28
D gene: -
CDR3 protein: CASFRAAISNQPQHF
CDR3 DNA: TGTGCCAGTTTCCGGGCGGCGATTAGCAATCAGCCCCAGCATTTT

J gene: TRBJ2-3
clone size: few
V gene: TRBV7-9
D gene: -
CDR3 protein: CASSFASTDTQYF
CDR3 DNA: TGTGCCAGCAGCTTCGCTAGCACAGATACGCAGTATTTT

J gene: TRBJ1-5
clone size: few
V gene: TRBV29-1
D gene: -
CDR3 protein: CSVEEGGQPQHF
CDR3 DNA: TGCAGCGTTGAAGAAGGCGGTCAGCCCCAGCATTTT

J gene: TRBJ2-7
clone size: many
V gene: TRBV5-1
D gene: TRBD1
CDR3 protein: CASSLGTGVYYEQYF
CDR3 DNA: TGCGCCAGCAGCTTAGGGACAGGGGTTTACTACGAGCAGTACTTC

J gene: TRBJ1-1
clone size: many
V gene: TRBV6-1
D gene: TRBD1
CDR3 protein: CASKRQGVKGTEAFF
CDR3 DNA: TGTGCCAGCAAAAGACAGGGCGTCAAGGGCACTGAAGCTTTCTTT

J gene: TRBJ1-4
clone size: few
V gene: TRBV7-9
D gene: -
CDR3 protein: CASSPHQAYGEKLFF
CDR3 DNA: TGTGCCAGCAGCCCTCACCAGGCGTATGGTGAAAAACTGTTTTTT

J gene: TRBJ1-1
clone size: few
V gene: TRBV20-1
D gene: TRBD1
CDR3 protein: CSARLGQGSRHTEAFF
CDR3 DNA: TGCAGTGCCAGATTGGGACAGGGGTCACGACACACTGAAGCTTTCTTT

J gene: TRBJ2-1
clone size: -
V gene: TRBV5-1
D gene: -
CDR3 protein: CASSLGQSPGDEQFF
CDR3 DNA: TGCGCCAGCAGCTTGGGGCAGTCTCCGGGCGATGAGCAGTTCTTC

J gene: TRBJ1-1
clone size: many
V gene: TRBV5-1
D gene: -
CDR3 protein: CASSLEMNTEAFF
CDR3 DNA: TGCGCCAGCAGCTTGGAGATGAACACTGAAGCTTTCTTT

J gene: TRBJ1-1
clone size: -
V gene: TRBV11-2
D gene: -
CDR3 protein: CASSLERGPTEAFF
CDR3 DNA: TGTGCCAGCAGCTTAGAACGGGGACCCACTGAAGCTTTCTTT

J gene: TRBJ2-5
clone size: many
V gene: TRBV27
D gene: TRBD2
CDR3 protein: CASSFAGGGETQYF
CDR3 DNA: TGTGCCAGCAGTTTTGCGGGAGGAGGAGAGACCCAGTACTTC

J gene: TRBJ2-7
clone size: -
V gene: TRBV6-1
D gene: TRBD2
CDR3 protein: CASSMTSGRNEQYF
CDR3 DNA: TGTGCCAGCAGCATGACTAGCGGGAGGAACGAGCAGTACTTC